Presented here are 21 T cell receptor beta chains from one specimen sequenced in a study of blood T cell repertoires in COVID-19. Clones were sequenced by immunoSEQ multiplex PCR, and TCRdb holds only the in-frame ones, with some missing. This sample has under 150,000 clones; around four fifths occur once, and the top ten carry over 10%. The source material was peripheral blood. The receptors derive from a human donor in a cohort sampled during active COVID-19.

The chain has TRBV5-4 and TRBJ1-1; 9 positions match TRBD1. This CDR3 spans 15 amino acids. J gave up 2 bases and V 4 bases, and 6 bases lay outside the gene matches. From germline, CDR1 is SGHNT and CDR2 YYREEE (reference sequence). CDR3 in amino acids: CASSGAQGANTEAFF. The CDR3 nucleotides are TGTGCCAGCAGCGGGGCACAGGGGGCTAACACTGAAGCTTTCTTT.

This clone was detected a few times. J is TRBJ1-2 and V is TRBV3-1 (or the pseudogene TRBV3-2); a possible D gene is TRBD1 (5 bases). Germline V gives CDR1 LGHDT, CDR2 YNNKEL (reference sequence). Trimming cost V 6 bases and J 8 bases, with 22 bases left between them. The CDR3 runs 15 residues. This chain's CDR3 is CASRPQARGRRGYTF. CDR3 coding DNA: TGTGCCAGCAGACCCCAGGCCCGGGGGAGGAGAGGCTACACCTTC.

The sample holds a few counts of this clone. This sequence joins TRBV10-1 and TRBJ1-6; TRBD1 agrees at 8 bases. Germline V gene lookup returns CDR1 WNHNN and CDR2 SYGVQD (reference sequence). V was pared by 11 bases and J by 7 bases, with 16 bases of the junction left unmatched. CDR3 length equals 16 residues. CDR3 in amino acids: CAQPRAGQGGNSPLHF. In nucleotides, the CDR3 is TGCGCCCAGCCGAGAGCCGGACAGGGCGGGAATTCACCCCTCCACTTT.

The chain joins TRBV7-2 to TRBJ2-7, with TRBD2 identical over 8 bases. The germline gives CDR1 SGHTA, CDR2 FQGNSA. The CDR3 runs to 15 residues. V was clipped by 2 bases and J by 0 bases; unmatched bases: 3. The CDR3 loop reads CASSLSGGSSYEQYF. CDR3 sequence (DNA): TGTGCCAGCAGCTTAAGCGGGGGCAGCTCCTACGAGCAGTACTTC.

The rearrangement links TRBV6-5 to TRBJ1-6; no firm D call. V was pared by 10 bases and J by 7 bases, with 8 bases between. Germline lookup yields CDR1 MNHEY and CDR2 SVGAGI. The CDR3 covers 11 residues. The CDR3 DNA reads as TGTGCCACTGGAGAGAATTCACCCCTCCACTTT. It specifies CATGENSPLHF.

The J gene is TRBJ1-3, the V gene TRBV3-1 (or the pseudogene TRBV3-2); TRBD1 is a possible D gene (5 bases). Trimming left V 0 bases short and J 2 bases short, with 5 bases between. Germline V gives CDR1 LGHDT, CDR2 YNNKEL (reference sequence). The CDR3 sequence is 14 residues long. The CDR3 nucleotides read TGTGCCAGCAGCCAAGAGACAGCTGGAAACACCATATATTTT. Its translation is CASSQETAGNTIYF.

Details on this clone: This sample includes further DNA sequences coding for the same CDR3. This chain connects TRBV12-3 or TRBV12-4 to TRBJ2-7; D may be TRBD1 (5 bases). Between the trimmed V and J ends, which lost 1 base and 7 bases, there was a span of 5 bases. The CDR3 loop spans 11 amino acids. The chain's CDR3 is CASSLGQEQYF. CDR3 nucleotide sequence: TGTGCCAGCAGTTTAGGACAGGAGCAGTACTTC.

V and J are TRBV19 and TRBJ1-2; 11 nucleotides line up with TRBD1. Per germline, CDR1 LNHDA and CDR2 SQIVND (reference sequence). The CDR3 contains 14 residues. The V and J ends lost 6 bases and 6 bases, in that order; junction bases with no gene match: 6. This CDR3 reads CASSTGTGGDGYTF. The CDR3 DNA reads as TGTGCCAGTAGCACCGGGACAGGGGGTGATGGCTACACCTTC.

This chain connects TRBV5-1 to TRBJ2-3, with 15 bases aligning to TRBD2. Unmatched junction bases numbered 3, after V lost 4 bases and J lost 0 bases. The CDR3 extends over 17 amino acids. The germline CDR1 and CDR2 sequences are SGHRS and YFSETQ. In nucleotides, the CDR3 is TGCGCCAGCAGCGTGGGACTAGCGGGGGGAAGCACAGATACGCAGTATTTT. Its translation is CASSVGLAGGSTDTQYF.

This clone occurred a few times. The chain is built from TRBV5-5 and TRBJ1-2; D possibly corresponds to TRBD1 (5 bases). V was pared by 0 bases and J by 2 bases, with 8 bases between. Germline assignment: CDR1 SGHKS and CDR2 YYEKEE (reference sequence). CDR3 length equals 14 residues. Here the CDR3 reads CASSLGGGNYGYTF. The CDR3 DNA reads TGTGCCAGCAGCTTGGGCGGGGGAAACTATGGCTACACCTTC.

With respect to this clone: Other DNA sequences in the sample encode the same CDR3. The V call is TRBV20-1, the J call TRBJ1-2; D call uncertain. CDR3 length: 11 amino acids. Per germline, CDR1 DFQATT and CDR2 SNEGSKA (reference sequence). Trimming took 6 bases from V and 4 from J, leaving 9 bases between them. CDR3 sequence (DNA): TGCAGTGCCAATGGAGTCTATGGCTACACCTTC. Residues: CSANGVYGYTF.

This clone was seen a single time. The genes are TRBV30 and TRBJ1-5; 10 nucleotides agree with TRBD1. From germline, CDR1 is GTSNPN and CDR2 SVGIG (reference sequence). The CDR3 covers 17 residues. The trim removed 0 bases at V and 0 bases at J, leaving 5 bases unmatched. The CDR3 loop reads CAWSVRTGGISNQPQHF. CDR3 DNA sequence: TGTGCCTGGAGTGTAAGGACAGGGGGGATTAGCAATCAGCCCCAGCATTTT.

The chain joins TRBV28 to TRBJ1-2; D remains ambiguous. Germline V gives CDR1 MDHEN, CDR2 SYDVKM. The length of the CDR3 is 13 residues. Trimming took off 5 bases at V and 4 bases at J, with 11 bases between the two ends. The CDR3 nucleotides read TGTGCCAGCAGTCTCTCCAGGATCTATGGCTACACCTTC. Translating it yields CASSLSRIYGYTF.

The chain recombines TRBV19 with TRBJ2-2; D possibly corresponds to TRBD1 (6 bases). This CDR3 has 15 residues. The V end lost 7 bases, the J end lost 1 base, and 13 bases lay between the germline ends. Germline V gene sequence: CDR1 LNHDA, CDR2 SQIVND (reference sequence). Written as DNA, the CDR3 is TGTGCCAGTAAGAGGGGGACCTTGAACACCGGGGAGCTGTTTTTT. Its translation: CASKRGTLNTGELFF.

The rearrangement joins TRBV27 to TRBJ2-2; D possibly corresponds to TRBD1 (6 bases). This CDR3 has 16 residues. The V end lost 5 bases, the J end lost 4 bases, and 17 bases lay between the germline ends. Per germline, CDR1 MNHEY and CDR2 SMNVEV (reference sequence). The CDR3 sequence is CASSQSTGSGTGELFF. The CDR3 DNA is TGTGCCAGCAGTCAGTCTACAGGGAGTGGCACCGGGGAGCTGTTTTTT.

The DNA of the CDR3 is TGTGCCATCAGAGGGACAGCCGCCAACGGGGAGCTGTTTTTT. Residues: CAIRGTAANGELFF. V usage is TRBV10-3 and J usage is TRBJ2-2; TRBD1 aligns across 7 bases. With V trimmed by 6 bases and J by 7 bases, 8 bases remained unmatched. The germline V gene has CDR1 ENHRY and CDR2 SYGVKD. CDR3 size: 14 residues.

This chain connects TRBV19 to TRBJ1-1; D may be TRBD1 (5 bases). Trimming took 4 bases from V and 13 from J, leaving 22 bases between them. CDR1 is LNHDA, CDR2 SQIVND, per germline (reference sequence). There are 14 residues in the CDR3. CDR3 sequence reads: CASSTDHVQGRGFF. The CDR3 nucleotides are TGTGCCAGTAGTACCGACCACGTCCAGGGAAGGGGTTTCTTT.

This chain uses TRBV5-4 with TRBJ2-5, with D possibly TRBD1 on 5 matching bases. Germline-derived CDR1 and CDR2 are SGHNT and YYREEE (reference sequence). V was trimmed by 4 bases and J by 1 base, leaving 8 bases between them. There are 13 residues in the CDR3. The CDR3 sequence is CASSRQIQETQYF. The CDR3 DNA is TGTGCCAGCAGCCGACAGATCCAAGAGACCCAGTACTTC.

The chain is built from TRBV19 and TRBJ1-2, with D unresolved. CDR3 length equals 13 residues. V was cut by 8 bases and J by 1 base, with 11 bases left in between. Germline-derived CDR1 and CDR2 are LNHDA and SQIVND (reference sequence). CDR3 region: CASVPEGNYGYTF. The CDR3 nucleotides read TGTGCCAGTGTCCCAGAGGGTAACTATGGCTACACCTTC.

The rearrangement uses TRBV6-6 and TRBJ2-1; 10 bases line up with TRBD1. The CDR3 is made up of 16 amino acids. Germline CDR1 MNHNY, CDR2 SVGAGI (reference sequence). Germline trimming cut 6 bases from V and 2 bases from J; bases unmatched to any gene: 7. The CDR3 DNA is TGTGCCAGCAGGCCCGGGACAGGGGAAGCCTACAATGAGCAGTTCTTC. As protein: CASRPGTGEAYNEQFF.

The chain employs TRBV5-6 and TRBJ1-3, with D unresolved. The CDR3 runs 13 residues. Germline CDR1 and CDR2: SGHDT and YYEEEE. With 0 bases removed from V and 3 bases from J, the gap between germline ends came to 4 bases. CDR3 protein: CASSLVRGNTIYF. As DNA, the CDR3 is TGTGCCAGCAGCTTGGTCCGTGGAAACACCATATATTTT.